The present T cell receptor beta chain was sequenced within a study of blood T cell repertoires in COVID-19. Looking at the study overall: Acute-phase and convalescent COVID-19 samples originated in the United States, Italy and Spain. Sources were T cells, B-cell-depleted T cells, or PBMCs; the material itself was cDNA or gDNA.

The authors' processing: Estimation of nucleated cell counts was performed using reference gene primer amplification. Produced via immunoSEQ multiplex PCR; TCRdb's table is partial and in-frame only. V and J calls and clone size are given by that table; D and trimming were obtained from the DNA. The sample lists 150,000 to 200,000 clones, 80% to 90% occurring once. Trimming removed 4 bases from V and 3 bases from J; junction bases left unmatched: 5. The CDR3 totals 15 residues. Germline V gene sequence: CDR1 MGHDK, CDR2 SYGVNS. Sequenced input: peripheral blood. This TCR was sampled from a man in his forties with active or convalescent COVID-19. V is TRBV25-1 and J is TRBJ2-5; 10 bases align to TRBD1. In DNA form, the CDR3 reads TGTGCCAGCAGTGCTCCGGGACAGGGGAAAGAGACCCAGTACTTC. The encoded protein is CASSAPGQGKETQYF.